What follows are 30 T cell receptor beta chains derived from one specimen sequenced in a study of blood T cell repertoires in COVID-19. Method: immunoSEQ multiplex PCR; TCRdb's copy keeps in-frame clones and lacks some. The table shows about 58,000 clones, with around 91% occurring only once. Sequencing input: peripheral blood. The source is a man in his sixties with active COVID-19.

The chain uses TRBV7-9 and TRBJ1-1; D unresolved. The CDR3 contains 11 residues. Per germline, CDR1 SEHNR and CDR2 FQNEAQ (reference sequence). Trimming left V 3 bases short and J 6 bases short, with 5 bases between. The CDR3 region is CASSLDSEAFF. CDR3 DNA sequence: TGTGCCAGCAGCTTGGACTCTGAAGCTTTCTTT.

As for this clone: Compared with germline, one end of the junction differs, possibly owing to a read error. Distinct nucleotide sequences in the sample also encode this CDR3. V and J are TRBV19 and TRBJ1-5, with D perhaps matching TRBD1 (6 bases). The CDR3 has 15 amino acids. CDR1 is LNHDA and CDR2 is SQIVND in the germline V gene (reference sequence). The CDR3 region is CASSIVASQGQPQHF. CDR3 DNA sequence: TGTGCCAGTAGTATCGTTGCCTCACAGGGTCAGCCCCAACATTTT.

The chain couples TRBV6-5 to TRBJ2-1, with TRBD2 identical over 12 bases. Germline CDR1 MNHEY, CDR2 SVGAGI. Losses at the gene ends were 10 bases for V and 9 bases for J; bases not matched to a gene: 13. This CDR3 spans 15 amino acids. CDR3 in amino acids: CATAKRLAGVGEQFF. The CDR3 coding sequence is TGTGCCACCGCGAAACGACTAGCGGGAGTGGGTGAGCAGTTCTTC.

In nucleotides, the CDR3 is TGTGCCAGTAGTATTGGAGGGAGGGGCGGGGAGCTGTTTTTT. Protein product: CASSIGGRGGELFF. The V and J genes are TRBV19 and TRBJ2-2; TRBD2 matches at 7 bases. The CDR3 loop spans 14 amino acids. V trimming: 3 bases; J trimming: 7 bases; junction bases outside the gene matches: 5. Germline lookup yields CDR1 LNHDA and CDR2 SQIVND (reference sequence).

This rearrangement joins TRBV6-6 to TRBJ2-7, with 7 bases that match TRBD2. V dropped 0 bases and J dropped 2; count of bases not matched to a gene: 7. CDR1 and CDR2 (germline): MNHNY, SVGAGI (reference sequence). The CDR3 has 16 amino acids. CDR3 DNA sequence: TGTGCCAGCAGTTACTCGGGAGGGCAAGGGACCTACGAGCAGTACTTC. Protein: CASSYSGGQGTYEQYF.

This chain joins TRBV5-1 and TRBJ2-2, with TRBD2 matching over 11 bases. The V gene's germline CDR1 is SGHRS and CDR2 YFSETQ. Trimming cost V 6 bases and J 7 bases; bases outside gene matches: 5. This CDR3 has 14 residues. The CDR3 nucleotides are TGCGCCAGCAAGACTAGCGGGAACGTCGGGGAGCTGTTTTTT. Residues: CASKTSGNVGELFF.

This clone was counted only a few times. This chain connects TRBV10-3 to TRBJ1-4; maybe TRBD1 (5 bases). The CDR3 has 15 residues. V was shortened by 10 bases and J by 8 bases, with 23 bases between the two germline ends. Germline CDR1 reads ENHRY; CDR2 reads SYGVKD. The CDR3 is CATSYPSGTHEKLFF. The DNA for the CDR3 is TGTGCCACCTCCTACCCGAGCGGGACCCACGAAAAACTGTTTTTT.

This chain connects TRBV11-3 to TRBJ2-3; a weak D match, TRBD2 (5 bases). Germline V gene lookup returns CDR1 SGHNT and CDR2 YENEEA. Trimming left V 5 bases short and J 4 bases short, with 16 bases between. CDR3 length: 15 residues. CDR3 sequence (DNA): TGTGCCAGCAGCCAAACGGGCCCCGGGGCAGATACGCAGTATTTT. Its translation is CASSQTGPGADTQYF.

The rearrangement joins TRBV7-3 to TRBJ2-5; 8 nucleotides align to TRBD2. Germline lookup yields CDR1 SGHTA and CDR2 FQGTGA. Unmatched junction bases numbered 4, after V lost 3 bases and J lost 1 base. CDR3 length: 15 residues. CDR3 sequence (DNA): TGTGCCAGCAGCTTGGGGCGGGGGGCCCAAGAGACCCAGTACTTC. This sequence encodes CASSLGRGAQETQYF. Full variable domain (remainder filled in from reference TRBV7-3 and TRBJ2-5): GAGVSQTPSNKVTEKGKYVELRCDPISGHTALYWYRQSLGQGPEFLIYFQGTGAADDSGLPNDRFFAVRPEGSVSTLKIQRTERGDSAVYLCASSLGRGAQETQYFGPGTRLLVL.

In this sample, this clone turned up a few times. The same CDR3 can be traced to other DNA sequences in this sample. This chain connects TRBV6-5 to TRBJ2-7, with 9 bases that match TRBD1. The germline V gene has CDR1 MNHEY and CDR2 SVGAGI. This CDR3 contains 13 residues. The V segment lost 7 bases and the J segment 6 bases; nucleotides outside the gene matches: 7. Written as DNA, the CDR3 is TGTGCCAGCAAGCTGACAGGGGGAACCGAGCAGTACTTC. This translates into CASKLTGGTEQYF.

This clone was seen more than once but under ten times. This rearrangement joins TRBV5-6 to TRBJ2-3, with TRBD2 matching over 9 bases. Germline-derived CDR1 and CDR2 are SGHDT and YYEEEE. The CDR3 covers 15 residues. With V trimmed by 2 bases and J by 1 base, 2 bases remained unmatched. CDR3 amino acids: CASSLLAGGTDTQYF. The CDR3 DNA reads TGTGCCAGCAGCTTACTAGCGGGCGGCACAGATACGCAGTATTTT.

The V and J genes are TRBV18 and TRBJ1-5; D gene uncertain. CDR3 length: 17 amino acids. Germline CDR1 reads KGHSH; CDR2 reads LQKENI. Trimming took off 3 bases at V and 6 bases at J, with 21 bases between the two ends. CDR3: CASSPATGLLPGQPQHF. The DNA for the CDR3 is TGTGCCAGCTCACCGGCCACCGGACTCCTGCCAGGTCAGCCCCAGCATTTT.

As DNA, the CDR3 is TGTGCCAGCAGCTCCCCCCGGGCAGGACTTTCGTTCTTC. Protein product: CASSSPRAGLSFF. V is TRBV5-4 and J is TRBJ2-1; possible D gene TRBD2, 5 bases. Germline V gene data show CDR1 as SGHNT and CDR2 as YYREEE (reference sequence). The CDR3 extends over 13 amino acids. With 3 bases removed from V and 15 bases from J, the gap between germline ends came to 19 bases.

This chain connects TRBV6-5 to TRBJ2-1; maybe TRBD1 (6 bases). Germline loops: CDR1 MNHEY, CDR2 SVGAGI. This CDR3 comprises 12 residues. Trimming removed 6 bases from V and 9 bases from J, with 12 bases in between. The CDR3 loop is CASSIQGTEQFF. In nucleotides, the CDR3 is TGTGCCAGCAGCATACAGGGTACTGAGCAGTTCTTC.

The DNA of the CDR3 is TGTGCCAGCAGCTTACTGACTCGCTACAATGAGCAGTTCTTC. Translation gives CASSLLTRYNEQFF. V is TRBV11-2 and J is TRBJ2-1; D is undetermined. V lost 2 bases, J lost 3 bases, and 8 bases lay in between. Germline V gene lookup returns CDR1 SGHAT and CDR2 FQNNGV. CDR3 size: 14 residues.

This chain links TRBV6-2 or TRBV6-3 with TRBJ2-7; 9 nucleotides line up with TRBD1. Germline V gene data show CDR1 as MNHEY and CDR2 as SVGEGT. Trimming removed 5 bases from V and 5 bases from J; junction bases left unmatched: 10. The CDR3 sequence is 15 residues long. The CDR3 reads CASSPSGTGSNEQYF. The DNA for the CDR3 is TGTGCCAGCAGTCCGTCCGGGACAGGGAGCAACGAGCAGTACTTC.

V gene TRBV9 combines with J gene TRBJ2-7, with 7 bases identical to TRBD2. Trimming cost V 0 bases and J 5 bases; bases outside gene matches: 5. The length of the CDR3 is 14 residues. Germline loops: CDR1 SGDLS, CDR2 YYNGEE. CDR3 sequence (DNA): TGTGCCAGCAGCGTAGGGTCTAGCGGCGACGAGCAGTACTTC. Its protein is CASSVGSSGDEQYF.

The genes are TRBV5-4 and TRBJ2-1; 12 nucleotides line up with TRBD2. The V gene end was trimmed by 4 bases and the J gene end by 4 bases; junction bases not matched to a gene: 3. This CDR3 spans 15 amino acids. The germline V gene has CDR1 SGHNT and CDR2 YYREEE (reference sequence). CDR3 DNA sequence: TGTGCCAGCAGCCTCGGGACTAGCGGGTACAATGAGCAGTTCTTC. Translation: CASSLGTSGYNEQFF.

This CDR3 is CATSDQRQGVETQYF. In nucleotides, the CDR3 is TGTGCCACCAGTGACCAAAGACAGGGTGTGGAGACCCAGTACTTC. This sequence joins TRBV24-1 and TRBJ2-5, with 7 nucleotides matching TRBD1. This CDR3 has 15 residues. V trimming: 4 bases; J trimming: 5 bases; junction bases outside the gene matches: 9. Germline V gives CDR1 KGHDR, CDR2 SFDVKD.

This clone has just a few counts. The chain joins TRBV3-1 (or the pseudogene TRBV3-2) to TRBJ1-5, with TRBD1 matching 9 bases. CDR1 is LGHDT and CDR2 is YNNKEL in the germline V gene (reference sequence). The CDR3 extends over 18 amino acids. Trimming removed 8 bases from V and 1 base from J; junction bases left unmatched: 15. The chain's CDR3 is CASSDSGTGYGSNQPQHF. CDR3 coding DNA: TGTGCCAGCTCCGATTCAGGGACAGGGTATGGGAGCAATCAGCCCCAGCATTTT.

This clone is a singleton in its sample. The rearrangement joins TRBV29-1 to TRBJ2-5; D might be TRBD1 (6 bases). The CDR3 runs to 12 residues. Germline CDR1 and CDR2: SQVTM and ANQGSEA. V lost 7 bases and J lost 2, with 11 bases in between. CDR3 nucleotide sequence: TGCAGCGGTGGGACACGTCAAGAGACCCAGTACTTC. It codes for CSGGTRQETQYF.

This clone was detected only once. The CDR3 sequence is CASRDRDLADTQYF. The CDR3 region has the DNA TGTGCCAGCAGAGACAGGGATTTAGCAGATACGCAGTATTTT. The chain is built from TRBV6-5 and TRBJ2-3; 7 nucleotides agree with TRBD1. The germline V gene encodes CDR1 MNHEY and CDR2 SVGAGI. The junction had 7 bases not matched to a gene; V was cut back by 6 bases and J by 4 bases. The CDR3 runs 14 residues.

The chain recombines TRBV5-8 with TRBJ1-1; a weak D match, TRBD1 (5 bases). In germline, CDR1 is SGHTS, CDR2 YDEGEE. V lost 2 bases and J lost 3, with 8 bases in between. CDR3 length: 13 amino acids. The CDR3: CASSFGGYTEAFF. The CDR3 region has the DNA TGTGCCAGCAGCTTTGGGGGGTACACTGAAGCTTTCTTT.

DNA of the CDR3: TGTGCCATCAGGGGACAGGGGAGCCCTGAAGCTTTCTTT. Its protein product is CAIRGQGSPEAFF. V is TRBV10-3 and J is TRBJ1-1; TRBD1 matches 10 bases. The CDR3 totals 13 residues. Germline CDR1 is ENHRY and CDR2 is SYGVKD. The junction had 4 bases not matched to a gene; V was cut back by 6 bases and J by 6 bases.

This chain connects TRBV9 to TRBJ2-1; possibly TRBD2 for D (6 bases). This CDR3 has 16 amino acids. The germline V and J ends were trimmed by 4 bases and 7 bases, with 21 bases remaining between them. Germline V gene lookup returns CDR1 SGDLS and CDR2 YYNGEE. CDR3 protein: CASSPNGGFVWNEQFF. As DNA, the CDR3 is TGTGCCAGCAGCCCCAACGGAGGGTTCGTTTGGAATGAGCAGTTCTTC.

The genes are TRBV18 and TRBJ2-3; 7 bases fit TRBD2. Trimming removed 3 bases from V and 3 bases from J; junction bases left unmatched: 12. The germline gives CDR1 KGHSH, CDR2 LQKENI. The CDR3 covers 17 residues. CDR3 region: CASSPVIGLAETDTQYF. In nucleotides, the CDR3 is TGTGCCAGCTCACCGGTTATTGGGCTAGCGGAAACAGATACGCAGTATTTT.

The J gene is TRBJ2-3, the V gene TRBV5-1; D remains ambiguous. This CDR3 comprises 13 residues. V gave up 5 bases and J gave up 0 bases, with 7 bases separating them. The germline gives CDR1 SGHRS, CDR2 YFSETQ. CDR3 nucleotides: TGCGCCAGCAGACGTACTAGCACAGATACGCAGTATTTT. Its translation: CASRRTSTDTQYF.

The V gene is TRBV11-2, the J gene TRBJ2-4, with 14 bases identical to TRBD2. The V gene end was trimmed by 5 bases and the J gene end by 13 bases; junction bases not matched to a gene: 4. CDR3 length equals 13 residues. Germline CDR1 reads SGHAT; CDR2 reads FQNNGV. The CDR3 loop is CASSAGLAGAQYF. The CDR3 bases are TGTGCCAGCAGCGCGGGACTAGCGGGGGCCCAGTACTTC.

In its sample, this clone was seen once. The chain couples TRBV19 to TRBJ1-2; TRBD1 is a possible D gene (6 bases). The germline V gene has CDR1 LNHDA and CDR2 SQIVND (reference sequence). The CDR3 is 14 amino acids. Trimming removed 6 bases from V and 3 bases from J, with 14 bases in between. CDR3 in amino acids: CASRGSGTHYGYTF. CDR3 coding DNA: TGTGCCAGTAGAGGATCCGGGACACACTATGGCTACACCTTC.

The chain employs TRBV14 and TRBJ1-4; unclear D gene. The V end was cut by 4 bases, the J end by 9 bases, with 27 bases between. Germline V CDR1 and CDR2: SGHDN, FVKESK. The CDR3 is 18 residues long. The CDR3 sequence: CASSPPNKTSPLMKKLFF. CDR3 in DNA: TGTGCCAGCAGCCCCCCCAATAAGACAAGCCCGCTGATGAAAAAACTGTTTTTT.